The TCR beta chain under discussion was sequenced for a study of T cell clonotyping in hematopoietic cell transplantation. This sample's time point: recipient sample about 28 days before transplant, after cytoreduction. This table comes from immunoSEQ multiplex PCR, and its TCRdb copy is limited to in-frame clones, with some not included. This sample yields thousands of clones, of which roughly 91% are seen a single time; roughly 7% belongs to the top ten. Germline loops: CDR1 MNHEY, CDR2 SVGAGI. Trimming pared 4 bases from V and 2 bases from J, leaving 17 bases between. The CDR3 runs to 16 residues.

The gene calls are TRBV6-5 and TRBJ2-5; a possible D gene is TRBD2 (5 bases). Specimen: peripheral blood mononuclear cells, collected before stem cell transplant. The clonotype comes from a man aged 55 to 70 with acute myeloid leukemia. Some clones in this sample may be carry-over from other donors' samples. In nucleotides, the CDR3 is TGTGCCAGCAGTTCCCAACGGGGATCCCTACAAGAGACCCAGTACTTC. It specifies CASSSQRGSLQETQYF.